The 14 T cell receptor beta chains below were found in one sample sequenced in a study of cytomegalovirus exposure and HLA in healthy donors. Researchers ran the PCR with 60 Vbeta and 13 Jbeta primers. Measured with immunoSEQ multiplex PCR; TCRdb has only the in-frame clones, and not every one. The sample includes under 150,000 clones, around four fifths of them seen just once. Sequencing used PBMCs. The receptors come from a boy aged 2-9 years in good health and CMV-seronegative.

CDR3 residues: CASSESGDTGELFF. The CDR3 DNA reads TGTGCCAGCAGTGAAAGCGGGGACACCGGGGAGCTGTTTTTT. The chain combines TRBV6-1 with TRBJ2-2; 7 bases map to TRBD2. This CDR3 has 14 residues. The V gene's germline CDR1 is MNHNS and CDR2 SASEGT. With 2 bases clipped from V and 3 bases from J, the junction kept 0 bases outside the gene matches.

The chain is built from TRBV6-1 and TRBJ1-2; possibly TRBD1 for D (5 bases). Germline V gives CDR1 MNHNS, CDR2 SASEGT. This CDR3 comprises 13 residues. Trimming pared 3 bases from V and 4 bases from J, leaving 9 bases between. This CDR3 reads CASSDGHVYGYTF. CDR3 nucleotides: TGTGCCAGCAGTGACGGACACGTCTATGGCTACACCTTC.

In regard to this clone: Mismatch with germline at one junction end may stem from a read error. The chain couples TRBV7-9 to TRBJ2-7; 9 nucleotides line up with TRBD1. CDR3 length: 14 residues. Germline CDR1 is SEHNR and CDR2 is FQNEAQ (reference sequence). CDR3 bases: TGTTCCAGCAGCTCGGGGACAGGGAACGACGAGCAGTACTTC. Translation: CSSSSGTGNDEQYF.

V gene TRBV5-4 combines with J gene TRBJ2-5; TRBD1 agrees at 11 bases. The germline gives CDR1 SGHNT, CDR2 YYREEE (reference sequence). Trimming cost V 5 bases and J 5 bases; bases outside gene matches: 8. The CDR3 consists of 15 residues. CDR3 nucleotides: TGTGCCAGCAGGGGCGGGACAGGGGGACGGGAGACCCAGTACTTC. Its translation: CASRGGTGGRETQYF. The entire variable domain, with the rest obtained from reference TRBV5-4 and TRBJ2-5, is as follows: ETGVTQSPTHLIKTRGQQVTLRCSSQSGHNTVSWYQQALGQGPQFIFQYYREEENGRGNFPPRFSGLQFPNYSSELNVNALELDDSALYLCASRGGTGGRETQYFGPGTRLLVL.

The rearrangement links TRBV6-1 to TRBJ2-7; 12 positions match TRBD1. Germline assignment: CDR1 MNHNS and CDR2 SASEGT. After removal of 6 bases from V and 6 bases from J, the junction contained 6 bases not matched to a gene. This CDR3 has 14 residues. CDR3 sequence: CASRGTGGPSEQYF. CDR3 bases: TGTGCCAGCAGGGGGACAGGGGGCCCGTCCGAGCAGTACTTC.

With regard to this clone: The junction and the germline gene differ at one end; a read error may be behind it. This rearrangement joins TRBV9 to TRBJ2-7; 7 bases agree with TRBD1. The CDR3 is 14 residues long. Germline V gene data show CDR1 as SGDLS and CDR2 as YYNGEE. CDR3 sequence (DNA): TGTGCCGGCAGCGCCGGGACAGTCTCCTACGAGCAGTACTTC. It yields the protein CAGSAGTVSYEQYF. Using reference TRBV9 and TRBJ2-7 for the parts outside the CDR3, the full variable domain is DSGVTQTPKHLITATGQRVTLRCSPRSGDLSVYWYQQSLDQGLQFLIQYYNGEERAKGNILERFSAQQFPDLHSELNLSSLELGDSALYFCAGSAGTVSYEQYFGPGTRLTVT.

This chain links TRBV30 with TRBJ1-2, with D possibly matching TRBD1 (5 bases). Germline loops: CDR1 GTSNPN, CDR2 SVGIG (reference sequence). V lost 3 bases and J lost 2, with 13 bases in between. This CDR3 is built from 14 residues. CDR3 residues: CAWRPGKENYGYTF. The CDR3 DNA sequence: TGTGCCTGGAGACCAGGGAAGGAAAACTATGGCTACACCTTC.

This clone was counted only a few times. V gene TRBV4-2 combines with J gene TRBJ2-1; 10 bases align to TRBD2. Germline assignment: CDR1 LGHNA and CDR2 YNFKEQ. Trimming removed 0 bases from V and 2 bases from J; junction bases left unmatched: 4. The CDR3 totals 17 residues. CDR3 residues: CASSQDGLAEAYNEQFF. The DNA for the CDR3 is TGTGCCAGCAGCCAAGATGGACTAGCGGAGGCCTACAATGAGCAGTTCTTC.

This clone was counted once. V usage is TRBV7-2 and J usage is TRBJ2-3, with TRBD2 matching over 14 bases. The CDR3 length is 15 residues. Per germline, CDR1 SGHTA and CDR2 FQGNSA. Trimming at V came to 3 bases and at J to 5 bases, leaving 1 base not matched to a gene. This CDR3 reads CASSLTSGGGDTQYF. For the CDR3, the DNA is TGTGCCAGCAGCTTGACTAGCGGGGGGGGAGATACGCAGTATTTT.

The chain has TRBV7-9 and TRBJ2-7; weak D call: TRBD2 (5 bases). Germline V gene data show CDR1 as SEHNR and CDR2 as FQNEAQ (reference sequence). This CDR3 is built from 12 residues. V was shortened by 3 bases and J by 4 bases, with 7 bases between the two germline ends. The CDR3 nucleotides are TGTGCCAGCAGCTTCGAGGGATACGAGCAGTACTTC. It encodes CASSFEGYEQYF.

This CDR3 is CASRGQGPPNYGYTF. The CDR3 bases are TGTGCCAGCAGGGGACAGGGACCTCCTAACTATGGCTACACCTTC. The chain uses TRBV25-1 and TRBJ1-2; 9 positions match TRBD1. V lost 6 bases to trimming and J lost 0 bases; unmatched junction nucleotides: 5. Germline V gene data show CDR1 as MGHDK and CDR2 as SYGVNS. The CDR3 totals 15 residues.

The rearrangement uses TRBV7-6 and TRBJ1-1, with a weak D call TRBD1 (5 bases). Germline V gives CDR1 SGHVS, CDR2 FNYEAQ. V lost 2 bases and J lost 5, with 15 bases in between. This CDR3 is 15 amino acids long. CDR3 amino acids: CASSLLEEGRTEAFF. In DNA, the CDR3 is TGTGCCAGCAGCTTACTGGAGGAGGGGAGGACTGAAGCTTTCTTT.

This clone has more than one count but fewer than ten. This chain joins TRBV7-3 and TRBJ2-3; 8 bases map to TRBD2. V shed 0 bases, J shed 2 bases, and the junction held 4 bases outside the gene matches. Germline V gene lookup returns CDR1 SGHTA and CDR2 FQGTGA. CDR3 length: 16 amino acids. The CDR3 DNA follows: TGTGCCAGCAGCTTAACGAGCGGGGGTGTCACAGATACGCAGTATTTT. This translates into CASSLTSGGVTDTQYF.

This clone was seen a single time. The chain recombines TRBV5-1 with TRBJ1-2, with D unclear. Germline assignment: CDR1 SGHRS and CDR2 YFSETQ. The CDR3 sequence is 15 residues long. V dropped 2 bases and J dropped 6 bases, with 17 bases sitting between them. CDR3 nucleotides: TGCGCCAGCAGCTTCCTCTTCGACCAAGAGGATGGCTACACCTTC. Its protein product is CASSFLFDQEDGYTF.